These T cell receptor beta chains were read from a single sample in a study of control samples from healthy donors and cancer patients. Method: immunoSEQ multiplex PCR; TCRdb's copy keeps in-frame clones and lacks some. The data show about 170,000 clones, 80% to 95% seen once. The specimen sequenced was blood. The source of these receptors is a woman aged 55-70 years in good health. The conserved cysteine and the conserved F or W are not part of the CDR3 here.

v_call cdr3_aa
TRBV2 ASRSDNQPQH
TRBV30 AWSRTGAGYT
TRBV20-1 SASPPFGLNTEAF
TRBV6-1 ASSELSRNTIY
TRBV7-2 ASSSGLAGQETQY
TRBV10-2 ASSGQNSNQPQH
TRBV6-5 ASRLDSNQPQH
TRBV20-1 SASGGSNQPQH
TRBV25-1 ASTRGNEKLF
TRBV28 ASSLGSASGQGQPQH
TRBV5-4 ASRPGGSGGLGDTQY
TRBV7-2 ASSRDRGLYGYT
TRBV9 ATSGSSGNTIY
TRBV5-1 ASSLQTEINYGYT
TRBV29-1 SVERGAVGETQY
TRBV14 ASSQETSYTQY
TRBV28 ASSFQLRDRAF
TRBV6-5 ASSPYRESYNEQF
TRBV19 ASSMRSGGSTGELF
TRBV18 ASSPQGAVGNTEAF
TRBV18 ASSPGPSDNQPQH
TRBV25-1 ASSEGQFPLKPQH
TRBV5-1 ASSLAGRGGGGNTEAF
TRBV18 ASSPGSESNYGYT
TRBV27 ASAAPGRYTEAF
TRBV5-1 ASSLGASGGTGELF
TRBV6-6 ASRGLVSYEQY
TRBV6-5 ASSHDRGDRLGYT
TRBV7-9 ASSFPESVNTEAF
TRBV9 ASSPSTTADSPLH
TRBV11-2 ASSLLANYGYT
TRBV19 ASATVANTGELF
TRBV19 ASSMFGGPTEAF
TRBV11-2 ASGLEGHEQY
TRBV29-1 SVDDRAGNTIY
TRBV7-2 ANGQAVDTQY
TRBV9 ASSHNLPQGAEADTQY
TRBV7-8 ASSPGQGGLANYGYT
TRBV6-1 ASSEFWRSTDTQY
TRBV6-1 ASSERGLSEQY
TRBV5-3 ARSITGTYNSPLH
TRBV7-9 ASSSGGTGANVLT